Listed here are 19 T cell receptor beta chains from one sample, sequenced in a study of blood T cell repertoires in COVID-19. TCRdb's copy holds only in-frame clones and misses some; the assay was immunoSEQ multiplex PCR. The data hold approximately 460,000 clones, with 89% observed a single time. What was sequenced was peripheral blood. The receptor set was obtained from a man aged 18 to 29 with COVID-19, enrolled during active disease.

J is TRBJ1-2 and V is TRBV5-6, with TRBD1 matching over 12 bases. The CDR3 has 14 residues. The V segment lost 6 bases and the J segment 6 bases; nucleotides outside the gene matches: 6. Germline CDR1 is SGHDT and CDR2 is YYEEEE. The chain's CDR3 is CASITGTGGNGYTF. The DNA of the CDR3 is TGTGCCAGCATCACCGGGACAGGGGGCAATGGCTACACCTTC.

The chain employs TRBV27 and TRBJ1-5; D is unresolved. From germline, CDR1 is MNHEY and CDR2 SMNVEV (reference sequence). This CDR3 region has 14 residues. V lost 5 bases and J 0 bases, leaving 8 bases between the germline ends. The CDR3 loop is CASSRQNSNQPQHF. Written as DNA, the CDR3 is TGTGCCAGCAGTCGCCAGAATAGCAATCAGCCCCAGCATTTT.

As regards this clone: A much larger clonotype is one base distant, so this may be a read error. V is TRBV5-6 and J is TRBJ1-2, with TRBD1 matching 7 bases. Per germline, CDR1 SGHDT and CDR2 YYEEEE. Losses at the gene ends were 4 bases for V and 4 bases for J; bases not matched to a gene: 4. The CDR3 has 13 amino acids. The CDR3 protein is CASSPGTAYGYTF. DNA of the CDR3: TGTGCCAGCAGCCCAGGGACAGCCTATGGCTACACCTTC.

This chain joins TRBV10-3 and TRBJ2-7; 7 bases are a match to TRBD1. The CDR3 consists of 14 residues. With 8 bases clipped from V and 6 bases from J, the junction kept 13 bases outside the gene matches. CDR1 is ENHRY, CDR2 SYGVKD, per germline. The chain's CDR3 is CAIRDSAIFGEQYF. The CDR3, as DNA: TGTGCCATCCGGGACAGTGCTATCTTCGGCGAGCAGTACTTC.

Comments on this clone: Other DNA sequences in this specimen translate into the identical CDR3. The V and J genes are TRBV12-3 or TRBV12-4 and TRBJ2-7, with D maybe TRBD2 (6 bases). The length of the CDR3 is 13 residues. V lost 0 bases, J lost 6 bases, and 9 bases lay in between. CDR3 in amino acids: CASSLAGGGEQYF. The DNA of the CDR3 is TGTGCCAGCAGTTTAGCGGGAGGTGGCGAGCAGTACTTC.

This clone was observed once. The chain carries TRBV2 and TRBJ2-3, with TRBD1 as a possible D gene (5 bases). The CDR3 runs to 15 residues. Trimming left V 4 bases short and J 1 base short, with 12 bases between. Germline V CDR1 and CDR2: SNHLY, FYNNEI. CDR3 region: CASSAQGLGTDTQYF. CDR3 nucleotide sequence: TGTGCCAGCAGTGCCCAGGGATTAGGCACAGATACGCAGTATTTT.

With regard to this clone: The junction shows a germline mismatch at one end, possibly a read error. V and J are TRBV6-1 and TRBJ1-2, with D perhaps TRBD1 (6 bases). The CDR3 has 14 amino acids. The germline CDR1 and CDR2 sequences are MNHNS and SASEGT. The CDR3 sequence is CASREDRRNYGYTF. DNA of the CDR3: TGTGCCAGCAGGGAAGACAGGAGAAACTATGGCTACACCTTC.

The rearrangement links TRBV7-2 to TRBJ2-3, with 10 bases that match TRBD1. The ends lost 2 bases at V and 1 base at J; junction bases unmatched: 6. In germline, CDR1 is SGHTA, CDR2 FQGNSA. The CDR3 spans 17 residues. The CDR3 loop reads CASSLRTGGAGTDTQYF. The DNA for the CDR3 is TGTGCCAGCAGCTTAAGGACAGGGGGGGCGGGCACAGATACGCAGTATTTT.

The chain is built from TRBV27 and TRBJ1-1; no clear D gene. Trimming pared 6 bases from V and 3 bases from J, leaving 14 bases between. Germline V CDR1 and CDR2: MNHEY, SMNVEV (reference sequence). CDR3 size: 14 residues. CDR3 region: CASRPGGIDTEAFF. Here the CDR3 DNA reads TGTGCCAGCAGACCGGGAGGCATCGACACTGAAGCTTTCTTT.

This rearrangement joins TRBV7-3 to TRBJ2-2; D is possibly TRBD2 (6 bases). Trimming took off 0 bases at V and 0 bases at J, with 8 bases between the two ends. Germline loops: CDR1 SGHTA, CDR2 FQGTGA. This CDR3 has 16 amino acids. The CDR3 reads CASSLTAGPNTGELFF. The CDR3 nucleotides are TGTGCCAGCAGCTTAACCGCGGGGCCGAACACCGGGGAGCTGTTTTTT.

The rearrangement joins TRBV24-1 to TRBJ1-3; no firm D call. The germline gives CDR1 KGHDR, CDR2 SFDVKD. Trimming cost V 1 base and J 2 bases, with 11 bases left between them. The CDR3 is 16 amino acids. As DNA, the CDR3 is TGTGCCACCAGTGATTTCCGGGGAAGTCCTGGAAACACCATATATTTT. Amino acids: CATSDFRGSPGNTIYF.

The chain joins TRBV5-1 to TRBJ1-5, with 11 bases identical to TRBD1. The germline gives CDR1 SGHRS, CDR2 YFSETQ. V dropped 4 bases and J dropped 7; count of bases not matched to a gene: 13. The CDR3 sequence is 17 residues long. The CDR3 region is CASSAGQGGPGDQPQHF. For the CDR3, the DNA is TGCGCCAGCAGCGCGGGACAGGGGGGTCCGGGAGACCAGCCCCAGCATTTT.

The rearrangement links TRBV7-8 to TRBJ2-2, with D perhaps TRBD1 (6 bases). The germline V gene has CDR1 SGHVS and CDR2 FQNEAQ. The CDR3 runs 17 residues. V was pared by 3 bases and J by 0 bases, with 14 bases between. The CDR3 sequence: CASSLAFGDTNTGELFF. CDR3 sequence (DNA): TGTGCCAGCAGCTTGGCGTTTGGGGACACGAACACCGGGGAGCTGTTTTTT.

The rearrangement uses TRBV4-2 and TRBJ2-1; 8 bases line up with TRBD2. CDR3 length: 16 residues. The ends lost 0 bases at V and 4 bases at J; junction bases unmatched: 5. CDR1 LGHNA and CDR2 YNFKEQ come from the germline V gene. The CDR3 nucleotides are TGTGCCAGCAGCCAAGATGCAGCGGGGGTATACAATGAGCAGTTCTTC. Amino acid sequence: CASSQDAAGVYNEQFF.

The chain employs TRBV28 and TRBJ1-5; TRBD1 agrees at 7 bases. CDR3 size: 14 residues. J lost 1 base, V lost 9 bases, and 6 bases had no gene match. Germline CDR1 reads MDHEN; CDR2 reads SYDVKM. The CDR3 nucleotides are TGTGCCAGTACAGGGGCTCGGAGCAATCAGCCCCAGCATTTT. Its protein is CASTGARSNQPQHF. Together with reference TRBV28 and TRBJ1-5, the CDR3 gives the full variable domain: DVKVTQSSRYLVKRTGEKVFLECVQDMDHENMFWYRQDPGLGLRLIYFSYDVKMKEKGDIPEGYSVSREKKERFSLILESASTNQTSMYLCASTGARSNQPQHFGDGTRLSIL.

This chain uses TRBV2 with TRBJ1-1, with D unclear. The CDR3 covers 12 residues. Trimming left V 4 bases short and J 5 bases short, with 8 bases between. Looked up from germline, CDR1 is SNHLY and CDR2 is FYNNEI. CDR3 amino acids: CASSAQMTEAFF. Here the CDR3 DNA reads TGTGCCAGCAGTGCACAGATGACTGAAGCTTTCTTT.

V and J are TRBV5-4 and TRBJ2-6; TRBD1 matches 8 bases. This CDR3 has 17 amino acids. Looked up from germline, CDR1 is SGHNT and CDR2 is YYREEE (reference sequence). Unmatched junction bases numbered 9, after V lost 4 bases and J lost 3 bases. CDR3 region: CASSRGQGEGGANVLTF. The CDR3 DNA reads TGTGCCAGCAGCCGAGGACAGGGCGAGGGTGGGGCCAACGTCCTGACTTTC.

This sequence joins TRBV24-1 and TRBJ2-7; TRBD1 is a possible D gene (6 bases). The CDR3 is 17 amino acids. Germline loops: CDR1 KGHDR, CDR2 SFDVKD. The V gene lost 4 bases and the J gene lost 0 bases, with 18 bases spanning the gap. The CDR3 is CATSDQEQGHSSYEQYF. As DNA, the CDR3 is TGTGCCACCAGTGACCAGGAACAGGGCCATAGCTCCTACGAGCAGTACTTC.

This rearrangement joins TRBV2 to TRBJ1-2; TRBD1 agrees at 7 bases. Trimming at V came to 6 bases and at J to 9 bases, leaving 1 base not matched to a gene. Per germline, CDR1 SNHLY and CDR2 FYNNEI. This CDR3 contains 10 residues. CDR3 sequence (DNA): TGTGCCAGCAGGGACAGGAGCTACACCTTC. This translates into CASRDRSYTF.